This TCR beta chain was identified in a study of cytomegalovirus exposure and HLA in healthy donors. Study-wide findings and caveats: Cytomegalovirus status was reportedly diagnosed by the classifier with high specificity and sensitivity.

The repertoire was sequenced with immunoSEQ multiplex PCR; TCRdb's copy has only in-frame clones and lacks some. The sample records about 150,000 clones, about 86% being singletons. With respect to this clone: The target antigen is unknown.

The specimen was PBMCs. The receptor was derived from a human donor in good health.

The CDR3 DNA reads TGCGCCAGCAGCCAAGAATTCTCGGTATCCTACAATGAGCAGTTCTTC. This encodes CASSQEFSVSYNEQFF. The V call is TRBV4-1, the J call TRBJ2-1; D is unresolved. Germline assignment: CDR1 MGHRA and CDR2 YSYEKL. This CDR3 is 16 amino acids long. Trimming removed 0 bases from V and 1 base from J, with 10 bases in between.